This T cell receptor (beta chain) comes out of a study of blood T cell repertoires in COVID-19. At the level of the study: T cells, B-cell-depleted T cells, or PBMCs provided the cDNA or gDNA that served as material.

Assay used: immunoSEQ multiplex PCR; TCRdb lists only in-frame clones, some missing. The sample has more than 150,000 clones; roughly 86% are singletons. The length of the CDR3 is 14 residues. Germline CDR1 reads KGHSH; CDR2 reads LQKENI. Trimming stripped 3 bases from V and 2 bases from J, with 9 bases between. Sequencing was carried out using peripheral blood. This TCR derives from a middle-aged man with active or convalescent COVID-19. The chain recombines TRBV18 with TRBJ2-3; possible D gene TRBD2, 6 bases. The CDR3: CASSPPLATDTQYF. The CDR3 DNA reads TGTGCCAGCTCACCTCCACTAGCCACAGATACGCAGTATTTT.